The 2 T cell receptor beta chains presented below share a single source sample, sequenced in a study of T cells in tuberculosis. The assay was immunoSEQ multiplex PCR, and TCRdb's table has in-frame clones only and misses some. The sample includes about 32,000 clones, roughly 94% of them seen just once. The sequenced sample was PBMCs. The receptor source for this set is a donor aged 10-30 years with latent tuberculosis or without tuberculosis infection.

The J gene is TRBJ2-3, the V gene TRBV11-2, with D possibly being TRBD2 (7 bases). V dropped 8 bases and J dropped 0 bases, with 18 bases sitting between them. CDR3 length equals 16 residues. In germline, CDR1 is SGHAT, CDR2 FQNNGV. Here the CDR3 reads CASASIRGGSTDTQYF. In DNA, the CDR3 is TGTGCCAGCGCCTCTATAAGGGGGGGTAGCACAGATACGCAGTATTTT.

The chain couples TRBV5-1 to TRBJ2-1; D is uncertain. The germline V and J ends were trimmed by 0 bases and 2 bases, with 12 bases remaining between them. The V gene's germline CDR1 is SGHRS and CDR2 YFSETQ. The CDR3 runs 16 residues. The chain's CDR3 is CASSLGPYGAYNEQFF. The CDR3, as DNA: TGCGCCAGCAGCTTGGGGCCCTATGGAGCCTACAATGAGCAGTTCTTC. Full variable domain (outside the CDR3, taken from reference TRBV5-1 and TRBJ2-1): KAGVTQTPRYLIKTRGQQVTLSCSPISGHRSVSWYQQTPGQGLQFLFEYFSETQRNKGNFPGRFSGRQFSNSRSEMNVSTLELGDSALYLCASSLGPYGAYNEQFFGPGTRLTVL.